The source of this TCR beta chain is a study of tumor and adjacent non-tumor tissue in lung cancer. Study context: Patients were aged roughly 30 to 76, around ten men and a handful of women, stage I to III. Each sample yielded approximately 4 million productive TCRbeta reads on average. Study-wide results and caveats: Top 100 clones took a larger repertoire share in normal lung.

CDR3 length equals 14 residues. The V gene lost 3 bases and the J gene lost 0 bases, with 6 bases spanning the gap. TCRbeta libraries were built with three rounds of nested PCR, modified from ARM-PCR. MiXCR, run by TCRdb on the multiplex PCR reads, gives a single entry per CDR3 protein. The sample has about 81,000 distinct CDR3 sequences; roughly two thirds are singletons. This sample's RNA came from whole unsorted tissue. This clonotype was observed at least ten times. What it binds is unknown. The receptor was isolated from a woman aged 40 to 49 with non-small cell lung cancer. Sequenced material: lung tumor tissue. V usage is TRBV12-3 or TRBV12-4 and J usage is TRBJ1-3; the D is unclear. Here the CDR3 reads CASSLAVSGNTIYF. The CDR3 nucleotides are TGTGCCAGCAGTTTGGCAGTCTCTGGAAACACCATATATTTT.